This T cell receptor beta chain was obtained from a study of glioma-infiltrating T cells after dendritic cell vaccination. Whole-study findings and limits: TCR clonality showed no direct relationship with survival.

Trimming at V came to 0 bases and at J to 2 bases, leaving 2 bases not matched to a gene. Per the germline V gene, CDR1 is SGHAT and CDR2 is FQNNGV. This CDR3 comprises 16 residues. Regarding this clone: What it binds is not known.

The primer mix had 60 V beta and 13 J beta primers. Measured with immunoSEQ multiplex PCR; TCRdb has only the in-frame clones, and not every one. The sample has about 38,000 clones, 70% to 85% seen once. The sample was blood, taken before dendritic cell vaccination. This sequence was found in a human donor with glioblastoma. V and J are TRBV11-2 and TRBJ2-5; the match to TRBD2 covers 11 bases. The CDR3 sequence: CASSLEVAGGQETQYF. In DNA, the CDR3 is TGTGCCAGCAGCTTAGAGGTAGCGGGGGGGCAAGAGACCCAGTACTTC.